These T cell receptor beta chains were read from a single sample in a study of T cells in Graves' hyperthyroidism and ophthalmopathy. A single record per CDR3 protein comes from TCRdb applying MiXCR to the multiplex PCR reads. The table lists about 420,000 distinct CDR3 sequences, about 15% of them singletons. Sequencing was performed on blood. Source of these receptors: a woman under 30 with Graves' hyperthyroidism. The CDR3 runs from the conserved cysteine through the conserved F or W. Each record gives: CDR3 DNA, CDR3 protein, clone size, CDR3 length, D gene, J gene, V gene. The D gene is left open where the match is weak. Clone size is shown for a subset of rows, as once, few, many or a class of expanded clone.

TGTGCCAGCAGGGCCAGGGGGCCTGCCCGCTCTGGAAACACCATATATTTT,CASRARGPARSGNTIYF,many,17,TRBD1,TRBJ1-3,TRBV11-2
TGTGCCAGCAGCTTATACCTGGGCGGGGCGGCTGAAAAACTGTTTTTT,CASSLYLGGAAEKLFF,few,16,NA,TRBJ1-4,TRBV7-9
TGCGCCAGCAGCCAAGATAGGCGGACCTCTGGAAACACCATATATTTT,CASSQDRRTSGNTIYF,NA,16,NA,TRBJ1-3,TRBV4-3
TGTGCCAGCAGCCCGGGACTAGCGGGGGGCGTCCAAGGGTTCTTC,CASSPGLAGGVQGFF,many,15,TRBD2,TRBJ2-1,TRBV7-2
TGTGCCAGCAGTTTCGTGAGGAACACTGAAGCTTTCTTT,CASSFVRNTEAFF,many,13,NA,TRBJ1-1,TRBV12-3/TRBV12-4
TGCGCCAGCAGCCAAGAGCCAGGGTTTCCCGGGGAGCTGTTTTTT,CASSQEPGFPGELFF,NA,15,NA,TRBJ2-2,TRBV4-3
TGCAGCGTTGAATCGAGGACAGGGGGTTACGAGCAGTACTTC,CSVESRTGGYEQYF,many,14,TRBD1,TRBJ2-7,TRBV29-1
TGTGCCAGCAGCGCCGGGCCTTGGAACACTGAAGCTTTCTTT,CASSAGPWNTEAFF,NA,14,NA,TRBJ1-1,TRBV5-6
TGTGCCAGCAGCCCGAAGGATTACACCTTC,CASSPKDYTF,few,10,NA,TRBJ1-2,TRBV7-2
TGTGCCAGCAGCCATGGAGCAGGAATCAATGAGCAGTTCTTC,CASSHGAGINEQFF,many,14,NA,TRBJ2-1,TRBV3-1
TGTGCCAGCAGTTACCATCTAGCGGGAGCGCAGACTGACAATGAGCAGTTCTTC,CASSYHLAGAQTDNEQFF,many,18,TRBD2,TRBJ2-1,TRBV6-2/TRBV6-3
TGTGCCACCAGCAGAGCGGCGGCGGGGAACTCCTACGAGCAGTACTTC,CATSRAAAGNSYEQYF,many,16,NA,TRBJ2-7,TRBV15
TGTGCCAGCAGTTTATACGGCGCCGGGAGGGAAGAGACCCAGTACTTC,CASSLYGAGREETQYF,few,16,TRBD2,TRBJ2-5,TRBV27
TGCAGTGTTAAAGGGACTAGCGATCCTCGGGCCAAAAACATTCAGTACTTC,CSVKGTSDPRAKNIQYF,NA,17,TRBD2,TRBJ2-4,TRBV20-1
TGTGCCAGCAGTTTGAGACCTGGGTACAATGAGCAGTTCTTC,CASSLRPGYNEQFF,few,14,NA,TRBJ2-1,TRBV28
TGTGCCAGCAGTTTCCGGGGACTAGCGGGACTCAACTCCTACAATGAGCAGTTCTTC,CASSFRGLAGLNSYNEQFF,many,19,TRBD2,TRBJ2-1,TRBV12-3/TRBV12-4
TGTGCCAGCAAGGGTGAGGGACCCCCCGAGCAGTACTTC,CASKGEGPPEQYF,many,13,NA,TRBJ2-7,TRBV7-3
TGTGCCAGCAGCTTAGGGGACCGATTCGAAGCTTTCTTT,CASSLGDRFEAFF,many,13,NA,TRBJ1-1,TRBV7-9